This TCR beta chain comes out of a study of technical replicates of blood from several donors. The CDR3 totals 14 residues. V trimming: 3 bases; J trimming: 1 base; junction bases outside the gene matches: 3. CDR1 is SGHRS, CDR2 YFSETQ, per germline. Data came from immunoSEQ multiplex PCR; TCRdb stores just in-frame clones and leaves some out. The sample lists some 73,000 clones; 90% to 95% were seen once. This clonotype was sampled from a human donor in good health. Some clones in this sample may be carry-over from other donors' samples. The rearrangement uses TRBV5-1 and TRBJ1-1; 7 nucleotides line up with TRBD1. Material for sequencing was PBMCs. The CDR3 DNA follows: TGCGCCAGCAGCTCCGGGACAGAGAACACTGAAGCTTTCTTT. Its translation: CASSSGTENTEAFF.